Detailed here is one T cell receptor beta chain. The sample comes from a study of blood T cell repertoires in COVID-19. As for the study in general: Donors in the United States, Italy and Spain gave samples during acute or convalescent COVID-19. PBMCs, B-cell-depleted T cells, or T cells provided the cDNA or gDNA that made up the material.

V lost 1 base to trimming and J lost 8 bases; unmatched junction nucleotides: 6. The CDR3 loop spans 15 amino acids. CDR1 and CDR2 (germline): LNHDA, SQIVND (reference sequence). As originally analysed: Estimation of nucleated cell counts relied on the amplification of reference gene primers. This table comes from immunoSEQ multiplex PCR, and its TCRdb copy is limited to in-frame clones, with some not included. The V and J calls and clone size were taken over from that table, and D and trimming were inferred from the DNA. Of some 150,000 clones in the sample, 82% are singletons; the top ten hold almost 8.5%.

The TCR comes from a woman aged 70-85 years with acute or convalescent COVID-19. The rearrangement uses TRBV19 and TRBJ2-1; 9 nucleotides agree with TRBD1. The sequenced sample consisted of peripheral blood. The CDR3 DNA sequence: TGTGCCAGTAGTATAGGCCCACAGGGGGCTTATGAGCAGTTCTTC. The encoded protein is CASSIGPQGAYEQFF.